Given below is one T cell receptor (beta chain) in context. PCR was performed using 60 Vbeta and 13 Jbeta primers. Sequencing used immunoSEQ multiplex PCR; TCRdb keeps in-frame clones, though not all of them. Found here are roughly 120,000 clones, roughly 70% of them singletons; the top ten hold approximately 3.8%. Germline assignment: CDR1 MNHNY and CDR2 SVGAGI (reference sequence). V lost 5 bases, J lost 3 bases, and 13 bases lay in between. CDR3 length: 14 residues. The record originates from a study of cytomegalovirus exposure and HLA in healthy donors. The rearrangement uses TRBV6-6 and TRBJ1-2; D unresolved. The sequenced material came from PBMCs. This TCR was sampled from a woman aged 40 to 50 in good health and CMV-seronegative. CDR3 in amino acids: CASSPPVEDYGYTF. The CDR3 DNA reads TGTGCCAGCAGTCCTCCGGTGGAGGACTATGGCTACACCTTC.